This TCR beta chain stems from a study of T cell responses to AZD1222 COVID-19 vaccine. General study points: Breadth and depth of Spike-specific TCRs rose after two AZD1222 doses. The study identified only 6 or 7 AZD1222 recipients as seropositive at baseline. With dominance at 160-218 and 743-854, vaccine-associated CD4 TCRs spanned spike.

Clones were sequenced by immunoSEQ multiplex PCR, and TCRdb holds only the in-frame ones, with some missing. The data hold 140,000 to 150,000 clones, with around 90% observed a single time. Points on this clone: No antigen is known for it.

Germline V gene sequence: CDR1 SEHNR, CDR2 FQNEAQ (reference sequence). After removal of 1 base from V and 8 bases from J, the junction contained 7 bases not matched to a gene. The CDR3 is made up of 17 amino acids. The sample consisted of peripheral blood, taken 28 days after the second dose of the MenACWY control vaccine. The origin of this receptor is an adult who received the MenACWY meningococcal vaccine as a control. The gene calls are TRBV7-9 and TRBJ2-1, with TRBD2 matching 14 bases. The CDR3 DNA follows: TGTGCCAGCAGCTTAGGCGGGACTAGCGGGAGAGGTCATGAGCAGTTCTTC. Encoded protein: CASSLGGTSGRGHEQFF.